Listed below are T cell receptor beta chains from one sample, sequenced in a study of T cells expressing NK-cell markers. TCRdb re-analyzed the 5' RACE reads; it lists each CDR3 protein once, without DNA. The sample data list 140,000 or so distinct CDR3 sequences. The specimen sequenced was blood T cells: a sorted CD56 or NKG2C T cell subset, CD4+ or CD8+ T cells, or bulk PBMC T cells (not recorded which). Every receptor here comes from a man aged 18-30 years in good health. CDR3s include the opening cysteine and the closing phenylalanine or tryptophan.

j_call v_call cdr3_aa
TRBJ2-5 TRBV15 CATSTDIQTQYF
TRBJ2-1 TRBV19 CASSIQYSYNEQFF
TRBJ1-1 TRBV7-2 CASSLARGAHTEAFF
TRBJ2-1 TRBV24-1 CATSDLASGRPNEQFF
TRBJ1-5 TRBV12-5 CASGTGPGGGNQPQHF
TRBJ2-5 TRBV27 CASSLSRGDRQYF
TRBJ1-2 TRBV12-3/TRBV12-4 CATKLAGDPYYGYTF
TRBJ2-7 TRBV6-2/TRBV6-3 CASSYSVGFSTSPYEQYF
TRBJ2-2 TRBV20-1 CSARTGTSVAGELFF
TRBJ2-7 TRBV28 CASSLPEQLYF
TRBJ2-1 TRBV20-1 CSAPGQGAGEQFF
TRBJ2-3 TRBV5-5 CASSSTGETDTQYF
TRBJ2-1 TRBV14 CASRQTGTRTNEQFF
TRBJ2-5 TRBV2 CASSGGEAVFQETQYF
TRBJ2-1 TRBV10-2 CASSESGTGFNEQFF
TRBJ2-4 TRBV7-9 CASSPENRAKNIQYF
TRBJ2-3 TRBV19 CASSIGPDTQYF
TRBJ2-4 TRBV6-5 CASSYGFGDIQYF
TRBJ1-4 TRBV7-9 CASSSKFDRANEKLFF
TRBJ2-3 TRBV27 CASSLGATAGYTDTQYF
TRBJ2-1 TRBV29-1 CSVEMLSGRPNEQFF
TRBJ1-1 TRBV4-1 CASSQEEGLNTEAFF
TRBJ1-5 TRBV7-9 CASSFGGPNQPQHF
TRBJ2-5 TRBV18 CASSRTGATQETQYF
TRBJ2-3 TRBV12-3/TRBV12-4 CASTLDREADTQYF
TRBJ2-2 TRBV29-1 CSAIRGQDANTGELLF
TRBJ2-1 TRBV29-1 CSVEDHQSIDEQFF
TRBJ2-3 TRBV4-2 CASSQESGGGRRDTQYF
TRBJ2-3 TRBV5-1 CASSLILATGSSDTQYF
TRBJ1-1 TRBV11-2 CARSYLGQGRNTEAFF
TRBJ2-1 TRBV12-3/TRBV12-4 CASSLDSGAGNEQFF
TRBJ1-2 TRBV20-1 CSASTTTDRALDYGYTF
TRBJ1-1 TRBV5-5 CASSLARDSSSNTEAFF
TRBJ2-2 TRBV7-8 CASSHVGGHPTGELFF
TRBJ2-7 TRBV6-5 CASSYGTGEGYEQYF
TRBJ2-2 TRBV4-2 CASSPQGLKSAGELFF
TRBJ2-1 TRBV5-5 CASSSDRGGNNEQFF
TRBJ2-1 TRBV11-2 CASSLGAVSYNEQFF
TRBJ2-3 TRBV28 CASSSLSGIFTDTQYF
TRBJ2-7 TRBV16 CASSRSTSASYEQYF
TRBJ2-2 TRBV7-9 CASSSGTANTGELFF
TRBJ2-2 TRBV10-3 CAILSSGTSGRGAGELFF
TRBJ2-1 TRBV5-5 CASSLTGVTYNEQFF
TRBJ2-7 TRBV5-4 CASSFRGKTYEQYF
TRBJ2-1 TRBV3-1 CASSLGLAVFDEQFF
TRBJ2-5 TRBV20-1 CSARGLGGAETQYF
TRBJ2-1 TRBV5-6 CASSLVSGRAVRNEQFF
TRBJ1-1 TRBV5-1 CASSLFYGGDTEAFF
TRBJ1-1 TRBV11-2 CASSADRLMNTEAFF
TRBJ2-1 TRBV5-4 CASSLDGRSHNEQFF
TRBJ1-2 TRBV27 CASRGPDPAIYGYTF
TRBJ2-7 TRBV12-3/TRBV12-4 CASSLVGQSRYHEQYF
TRBJ2-7 TRBV27 CASSPAGGAVYEQYF